What follows are 26 T cell receptor beta chains derived from one specimen sequenced in a study of T cell responses to AZD1222 COVID-19 vaccine. Generated by immunoSEQ multiplex PCR, the TCRdb table keeps only in-frame clones and is missing some. The sample contains approximately 35,000 clones, 86% of which appear only once. The sample in question was peripheral blood, obtained on day 0 of AZD1222 vaccination. These receptors all come from an adult in good health.

The V call is TRBV3-1 (or the pseudogene TRBV3-2), the J call TRBJ2-7; TRBD2 aligns across 8 bases. In germline, CDR1 is LGHDT, CDR2 YNNKEL (reference sequence). After removal of 4 bases from V and 2 bases from J, the junction contained 4 bases not matched to a gene. This CDR3 is 14 amino acids long. The CDR3: CASSLTSVAYEQYF. In DNA, the CDR3 is TGTGCCAGCAGCCTGACTAGCGTTGCCTACGAGCAGTACTTC.

The V gene is TRBV6-1, the J gene TRBJ1-5; 7 nucleotides agree with TRBD1. This CDR3 spans 14 amino acids. Unmatched junction bases numbered 5, after V lost 3 bases and J lost 6 bases. Germline assignment: CDR1 MNHNS and CDR2 SASEGT. This CDR3 is CASSDTGAIQPQHF. CDR3 nucleotide sequence: TGTGCCAGCAGTGACACAGGGGCTATTCAGCCCCAGCATTTT.

There are a few counts of this clone. V usage is TRBV27 and J usage is TRBJ2-1; the D gene is possibly TRBD2 (6 bases). Germline V lookup: CDR1 MNHEY, CDR2 SMNVEV (reference sequence). Trimming pared 6 bases from V and 2 bases from J, leaving 17 bases between. This CDR3 is built from 16 residues. The CDR3 bases are TGTGCCAGCAGCCAGCAACCTAGCGCAGCCTACAATGAGCAGTTCTTC. Amino acids: CASSQQPSAAYNEQFF.

The chain uses TRBV10-3 and TRBJ1-4; 7 bases match TRBD1. Germline lookup yields CDR1 ENHRY and CDR2 SYGVKD. The V segment lost 3 bases and the J segment 2 bases; nucleotides outside the gene matches: 6. This CDR3 is built from 16 residues. The CDR3 bases are TGTGCCATCAGTGATACGGGGGGACAGACTAATGAAAAACTGTTTTTT. This gives the protein CAISDTGGQTNEKLFF.

The gene calls are TRBV28 and TRBJ2-1; 14 nucleotides line up with TRBD2. Unmatched junction bases numbered 2, after V lost 3 bases and J lost 7 bases. The CDR3 runs 15 residues. Looked up from germline, CDR1 is MDHEN and CDR2 is SYDVKM. This CDR3 reads CASSLRTSGRNEQFF. The DNA of the CDR3 is TGTGCCAGCAGTTTGCGGACTAGCGGGAGGAATGAGCAGTTCTTC.

This clone was detected once. The chain uses TRBV4-3 and TRBJ2-3; tentative D call: TRBD2 (5 bases). V lost 4 bases to trimming and J lost 4 bases, with 12 bases between them. The CDR3 length is 14 residues. Germline V gene lookup returns CDR1 LGHNA and CDR2 YSLEER. This CDR3 is CASSPLTEADTQYF. The CDR3 region has the DNA TGCGCCAGCAGCCCGCTAACGGAGGCAGATACGCAGTATTTT.

The chain uses TRBV6-5 and TRBJ1-5; 8 positions match TRBD1. CDR1 and CDR2 (germline): MNHEY, SVGAGI. The trim removed 6 bases at V and 0 bases at J, leaving 4 bases unmatched. The CDR3 has 15 residues. In nucleotides, the CDR3 is TGTGCCAGCAGGGGACAGGATCTTAGCAATCAGCCCCAGCATTTT. Translation: CASRGQDLSNQPQHF.

The V call is TRBV4-2, the J call TRBJ2-7; 8 nucleotides match TRBD1. V gave up 3 bases and J gave up 4 bases; unmatched junction bases: 8. CDR3 length equals 15 residues. Germline assignment: CDR1 LGHNA and CDR2 YNFKEQ. The CDR3 DNA reads as TGTGCCAGCAGCCATGGGACAGGAGGAGGATACGAGCAGTACTTC. This gives the protein CASSHGTGGGYEQYF.

The chain carries TRBV7-8 and TRBJ2-2; a weak D match, TRBD2 (5 bases). The CDR3 length is 15 residues. Germline V gene lookup returns CDR1 SGHVS and CDR2 FQNEAQ. V lost 5 bases to trimming and J lost 7 bases, with 17 bases between them. The CDR3 loop reads CASSPYIAAGGELFF. The DNA of the CDR3 is TGTGCCAGCAGCCCCTACATCGCGGCGGGCGGGGAGCTGTTTTTT.

Sample share makes this clone medium-sized. This chain joins TRBV19 and TRBJ2-1; D ambiguous. Trimming took off 1 base at V and 8 bases at J, with 6 bases between the two ends. This CDR3 spans 12 amino acids. Germline-derived CDR1 and CDR2 are LNHDA and SQIVND (reference sequence). The CDR3 sequence is CASSIGGHEQFF. As DNA, the CDR3 is TGTGCCAGTAGTATAGGAGGCCATGAGCAGTTCTTC.

The chain employs TRBV5-1 and TRBJ2-2; D is ambiguous. The germline gives CDR1 SGHRS, CDR2 YFSETQ. The V end was cut by 4 bases, the J end by 8 bases, with 9 bases between. This CDR3 region has 12 residues. This CDR3 reads CASSHDRGELFF. CDR3 coding DNA: TGCGCCAGCAGCCACGATCGGGGGGAGCTGTTTTTT.

The chain combines TRBV2 with TRBJ1-5; D is ambiguous. The CDR3 is 13 residues long. Trimming took off 8 bases at V and 5 bases at J, with 13 bases between the two ends. The germline CDR1 and CDR2 sequences are SNHLY and FYNNEI. The CDR3 protein is CASCVRKDQPQHF. The CDR3 DNA reads TGTGCCAGCTGTGTTAGGAAAGATCAGCCCCAGCATTTT.

The rearrangement uses TRBV27 and TRBJ1-6; D not certain. The CDR3 sequence is 15 residues long. Germline lookup yields CDR1 MNHEY and CDR2 SMNVEV (reference sequence). Trimming took off 4 bases at V and 4 bases at J, with 11 bases between the two ends. CDR3 sequence reads: CASSSGRNYNSPLHF. In DNA form, the CDR3 reads TGTGCCAGCAGTTCCGGACGGAATTATAATTCACCCCTCCACTTT.

This clone was counted a few times. The rearrangement uses TRBV6-1 and TRBJ2-7; no definite D call. V lost 1 base and J lost 7, with 5 bases in between. The CDR3 sequence is 11 residues long. Germline lookup yields CDR1 MNHNS and CDR2 SASEGT. The CDR3 DNA is TGTGCCAGCAGTGAAGGGTGGGAGCAGTACTTC. This encodes CASSEGWEQYF.

CDR3: CATNPPSGVTGELFF. CDR3 sequence (DNA): TGTGCCACCAACCCCCCTAGCGGGGTGACCGGGGAGCTGTTTTTT. The chain is built from TRBV28 and TRBJ2-2; 9 bases are a match to TRBD2. Per the germline V gene, CDR1 is MDHEN and CDR2 is SYDVKM. J gave up 5 bases and V 10 bases, and 11 bases lay outside the gene matches. This CDR3 has 15 amino acids. Full variable domain (outside the CDR3, taken from reference TRBV28 and TRBJ2-2): DVKVTQSSRYLVKRTGEKVFLECVQDMDHENMFWYRQDPGLGLRLIYFSYDVKMKEKGDIPEGYSVSREKKERFSLILESASTNQTSMYLCATNPPSGVTGELFFGEGSRLTVL.

The chain recombines TRBV5-5 with TRBJ1-1; D unclear. The germline CDR1 and CDR2 sequences are SGHKS and YYEKEE (reference sequence). V was pared by 2 bases and J by 0 bases, with 11 bases between. This CDR3 region has 15 residues. This CDR3 reads CASSFSLFMNTEAFF. In nucleotides, the CDR3 is TGTGCCAGCAGCTTTTCCCTCTTCATGAACACTGAAGCTTTCTTT.

V and J are TRBV6-5 and TRBJ1-4, with 12 positions matching TRBD1. V lost 3 bases, J lost 7 bases, and 6 bases stayed unmatched. CDR3 size: 16 residues. CDR1 and CDR2 from the germline V gene are MNHEY and SVGAGI. Here the CDR3 reads CASSYRGTGGGEKLFF. Here the CDR3 DNA reads TGTGCCAGCAGTTATCGGGGGACAGGGGGCGGTGAAAAACTGTTTTTT.

The chain uses TRBV20-1 and TRBJ2-3; D gene unclear. This CDR3 comprises 10 residues. The V gene's germline CDR1 is DFQATT and CDR2 SNEGSKA (reference sequence). Trimming pared 5 bases from V and 2 bases from J, leaving 2 bases between. For the CDR3, the DNA is TGCAGTGCTCTCACAGATACGCAGTATTTT. Amino acids: CSALTDTQYF.

The chain couples TRBV5-1 to TRBJ2-3, with D hard to call. The V end was cut by 5 bases, the J end by 4 bases, with 11 bases between. Germline V gene lookup returns CDR1 SGHRS and CDR2 YFSETQ. There are 13 residues in the CDR3. CDR3 DNA: TGCGCCAGCAGGAAAGGGTTGGCAGATACGCAGTATTTT. Encoded protein: CASRKGLADTQYF.

The chain uses TRBV30 and TRBJ2-7; TRBD1 agrees at 9 bases. The CDR3 loop spans 14 amino acids. V lost 6 bases and J lost 5; bases outside the gene matches: 11. CDR1 GTSNPN and CDR2 SVGIG come from the germline V gene (reference sequence). CDR3 residues: CACQRRDRVDEQYF. The CDR3 DNA reads as TGTGCCTGCCAGAGAAGGGACAGGGTCGACGAGCAGTACTTC.

The sample holds a few counts of this clone. This chain uses TRBV18 with TRBJ2-1; D ambiguous. Germline CDR1 reads KGHSH; CDR2 reads LQKENI. V was pared by 3 bases and J by 12 bases, with 9 bases between. This CDR3 has 11 amino acids. The CDR3 sequence is CASSPVGPQFF. CDR3 DNA sequence: TGTGCCAGCTCACCCGTTGGGCCGCAGTTCTTC.

The genes are TRBV24-1 and TRBJ1-1, with D maybe TRBD1 (5 bases). Germline CDR1 reads KGHDR; CDR2 reads SFDVKD. CDR3 size: 11 residues. Trimming removed 8 bases at V and 5 bases at J, with 8 bases between. CDR3 loop: CATKRGTEAFF. As DNA, the CDR3 is TGTGCCACCAAGCGGGGGACTGAAGCTTTCTTT.

The count of this clone is one. V usage is TRBV7-2 and J usage is TRBJ1-4; D ambiguous. The V gene's germline CDR1 is SGHTA and CDR2 FQGNSA. The CDR3 is 13 amino acids. The V end lost 5 bases, the J end lost 8 bases, and 12 bases lay between the germline ends. This CDR3 is CASSTQRREKLFF. In DNA form, the CDR3 reads TGTGCCAGCAGCACTCAACGGAGGGAAAAACTGTTTTTT. Full variable domain (remainder filled in from reference TRBV7-2 and TRBJ1-4): GAGVSQSPSNKVTEKGKDVELRCDPISGHTALYWYRQSLGQGLEFLIYFQGNSAPDKSGLPSDRFSAERTGGSVSTLTIQRTQQEDSAVYLCASSTQRREKLFFGSGTQLSVL.

This clone was detected only once. The chain uses TRBV6-5 and TRBJ1-5, with D possibly TRBD1 on 5 matching bases. Germline CDR1 MNHEY, CDR2 SVGAGI. The CDR3 has 15 amino acids. Trimming took 3 bases from V and 2 from J, leaving 11 bases between them. Here the CDR3 reads CASSYGGVGNQPQHF. CDR3 bases: TGTGCCAGCAGTTATGGAGGGGTAGGCAATCAGCCCCAGCATTTT.

The chain links TRBV6-1 to TRBJ2-2; no clear D. The germline CDR1 and CDR2 sequences are MNHNS and SASEGT. The CDR3 totals 13 residues. V gave up 2 bases and J gave up 8 bases, with 9 bases separating them. CDR3 amino acids: CASSEINGGELFF. CDR3 nucleotides: TGTGCCAGCAGTGAAATCAATGGAGGGGAGCTGTTTTTT.

The V and J genes are TRBV6-4 and TRBJ2-3; D gene uncertain. CDR3 size: 15 residues. The V gene lost 2 bases and the J gene lost 0 bases, with 9 bases spanning the gap. The germline V gene encodes CDR1 MRHNA and CDR2 SNTAGT. CDR3 sequence: CASSDEAASTDTQYF. In nucleotides, the CDR3 is TGTGCCAGCAGTGACGAGGCAGCCAGCACAGATACGCAGTATTTT.